This T cell receptor beta chain was observed in a study of technical replicates of blood from a handful of donors. The CDR3 contains 15 residues. Germline lookup yields CDR1 SGHRS and CDR2 YFSETQ. Losses at the gene ends were 3 bases for V and 1 base for J; bases not matched to a gene: 5. The table came from immunoSEQ multiplex PCR; TCRdb's copy has only in-frame clones and leaves some out. This sample yields about 80,000 clones, of which roughly 93% are seen a single time; about 0.37% belongs to the top ten. This TCR came from a human donor in good health. Sequenced input: T cells isolated from PBMCs. The V call is TRBV5-1, the J call TRBJ1-1; TRBD1 aligns across 8 bases. The CDR3 loop reads CASSSTGQGNTEAFF. Here the CDR3 DNA reads TGCGCCAGCAGCTCCACAGGACAGGGGAACACTGAAGCTTTCTTT. The full variable domain, its missing parts supplied by reference TRBV5-1 and TRBJ1-1, is KAGVTQTPRYLIKTRGQQVTLSCSPISGHRSVSWYQQTPGQGLQFLFEYFSETQRNKGNFPGRFSGRQFSNSRSEMNVSTLELGDSALYLCASSSTGQGNTEAFFGQGTRLTVV.